These 18 T cell receptor beta chains originate from one sample sequenced in a study of beta chain features in type 1 diabetes. The study reverse transcribed the entire isolated RNA, so it sequenced expressed TCRB transcripts. Here immunoSEQ multiplex PCR was the method, and the copy in TCRdb shows in-frame clones only, minus some. The sample yields about 220,000 clones, roughly 10% seen once. The source material was central memory CD4+ T cells from blood. All receptors derive from a young man in good health.

DNA of the CDR3: TGTGCCTGTGGGTCCTATGGCTACACCTTC. It translates to CACGSYGYTF. The rearrangement links TRBV30 to TRBJ1-2; D remains unclear. The CDR3 extends over 10 amino acids. Per germline, CDR1 GTSNPN and CDR2 SVGIG (reference sequence). With 6 bases removed from V and 4 bases from J, the gap between germline ends came to 6 bases.

This clone was seen a handful of times. V gene TRBV7-2 combines with J gene TRBJ2-1; 9 bases match TRBD2. Unmatched junction bases numbered 8, after V lost 4 bases and J lost 10 bases. The CDR3 runs to 14 residues. CDR1 is SGHTA, CDR2 FQGNSA, per germline. CDR3 coding DNA: TGTGCCAGCAGCTCCCGACCGGGACTAGCCGAGCAGTTCTTC. Translating it yields CASSSRPGLAEQFF. Full variable domain (rest looked up from reference TRBV7-2 and TRBJ2-1): GAGVSQSPSNKVTEKGKDVELRCDPISGHTALYWYRQSLGQGLEFLIYFQGNSAPDKSGLPSDRFSAERTGGSVSTLTIQRTQQEDSAVYLCASSSRPGLAEQFFGPGTRLTVL.

This chain uses TRBV15 with TRBJ1-4, with D perhaps TRBD1 (6 bases). CDR3 size: 16 residues. V was trimmed by 3 bases and J by 2 bases, leaving 13 bases between them. CDR1 LNHNV and CDR2 YYDKDF come from the germline V gene (reference sequence). The DNA for the CDR3 is TGTGCCACCAGCAGCGTCCTCCAGGGGACTAATGAAAAACTGTTTTTT. This sequence encodes CATSSVLQGTNEKLFF. Based on the CDR3 plus reference TRBV15 and TRBJ1-4, the full variable domain is DAMVIQNPRYQVTQFGKPVTLSCSQTLNHNVMYWYQQKSSQAPKLLFHYYDKDFNNEADTPDNFQSRRPNTSFCFLDIRSPGLGDTAMYLCATSSVLQGTNEKLFFGSGTQLSVL.

This clone was counted a single time. This chain joins TRBV2 and TRBJ1-2; 8 bases agree with TRBD1. V lost 3 bases to trimming and J lost 3 bases; unmatched junction nucleotides: 6. CDR1 and CDR2 (germline): SNHLY, FYNNEI. This CDR3 region has 15 residues. The CDR3 sequence is CASSDRGRGDYGYTF. DNA for the CDR3: TGTGCCAGCAGTGACAGGGGGCGAGGGGACTATGGCTACACCTTC. The full variable domain, with the rest looked up from reference TRBV2 and TRBJ1-2, is EPEVTQTPSHQVTQMGQEVILRCVPISNHLYFYWYRQILGQKVEFLVSFYNNEISEKSEIFDDQFSVERPDGSNFTLKIRSTKLEDSAMYFCASSDRGRGDYGYTFGSGTRLTVV.

The chain couples TRBV5-1 to TRBJ2-1, with TRBD2 matching 13 bases. V lost 5 bases to trimming and J lost 8 bases; unmatched junction nucleotides: 7. Germline CDR1 is SGHRS and CDR2 is YFSETQ. The CDR3 is made up of 15 amino acids. The CDR3 spells CASSFSGLAGDEQFF. CDR3 bases: TGCGCCAGCAGTTTCAGCGGACTAGCGGGAGATGAGCAGTTCTTC.

The chain is built from TRBV30 and TRBJ2-3; no reliable D call. The CDR3 consists of 14 residues. Trimming pared 8 bases from V and 3 bases from J, leaving 18 bases between. CDR1 GTSNPN and CDR2 SVGIG come from the germline V gene (reference sequence). The CDR3 nucleotides read TGTGCCCACCGACGGGTAGCTGGGACAGATACGCAGTATTTT. This gives the protein CAHRRVAGTDTQYF.

The chain has TRBV18 and TRBJ2-6, with 10 bases identical to TRBD1. Germline V CDR1 and CDR2: KGHSH, LQKENI. The CDR3 length is 20 residues. With V trimmed by 2 bases and J by 0 bases, 10 bases remained unmatched. CDR3 DNA: TGTGCCAGCTCACCAGACACCGTGGGACAGGGGACCTCTGGGGCCAACGTCCTGACTTTC. Translation gives CASSPDTVGQGTSGANVLTF.

This clone appeared a few times. The V and J genes are TRBV5-6 and TRBJ2-7; D not resolved. The germline CDR1 and CDR2 sequences are SGHDT and YYEEEE. With 2 bases removed from V and 2 bases from J, the gap between germline ends came to 5 bases. CDR3 size: 12 residues. The DNA of the CDR3 is TGTGCCAGCAGCTTAACTCCCTACGAGCAGTACTTC. Protein sequence: CASSLTPYEQYF.

This clone was counted once. The gene calls are TRBV30 and TRBJ1-1; 9 bases align to TRBD1. The germline CDR1 and CDR2 sequences are GTSNPN and SVGIG (reference sequence). The CDR3 is 14 amino acids. With 1 base clipped from V and 11 bases from J, the junction kept 11 bases outside the gene matches. CDR3 in amino acids: CAWSGRDRVGRAFF. The CDR3 coding sequence is TGTGCCTGGAGTGGCCGGGACAGGGTTGGTCGGGCTTTCTTT.

The genes are TRBV15 and TRBJ1-3; D unresolved. Germline CDR1 LNHNV, CDR2 YYDKDF (reference sequence). V lost 0 bases and J lost 0, with 6 bases in between. The length of the CDR3 is 15 residues. CDR3 sequence: CATSREYSSGNTIYF. The CDR3 nucleotides are TGTGCCACCAGCAGAGAATACAGCTCTGGAAACACCATATATTTT.

The chain combines TRBV11-2 with TRBJ2-1, with D perhaps TRBD2 (6 bases). V lost 5 bases, J lost 5 bases, and 16 bases lay in between. Germline CDR1 reads SGHAT; CDR2 reads FQNNGV. The CDR3 totals 15 residues. The CDR3 is CASSRPLTRDNEQFF. The CDR3 bases are TGTGCCAGCAGCCGTCCGTTGACTAGGGACAATGAGCAGTTCTTC. Together with reference TRBV11-2 and TRBJ2-1, the CDR3 gives the full variable domain: EAGVAQSPRYKIIEKRQSVAFWCNPISGHATLYWYQQILGQGPKLLIQFQNNGVVDDSQLPKDRFSAERLKGVDSTLKIQPAKLEDSAVYLCASSRPLTRDNEQFFGPGTRLTVL.

This clone was seen a few times. The rearrangement joins TRBV19 to TRBJ2-1; tentative D call: TRBD1 (5 bases). Looked up from germline, CDR1 is LNHDA and CDR2 is SQIVND (reference sequence). Trimming cost V 3 bases and J 4 bases, with 7 bases left between them. This CDR3 is built from 13 residues. This CDR3 reads CASSMNRYNEQFF. The CDR3 nucleotides are TGTGCCAGTAGTATGAACAGGTACAATGAGCAGTTCTTC.

This clone was counted a few times. V is TRBV27 and J is TRBJ2-3, with a possible D match to TRBD2 (5 bases). CDR1 and CDR2 from the germline V gene are MNHEY and SMNVEV (reference sequence). The CDR3 totals 14 residues. The germline V and J ends were trimmed by 7 bases and 2 bases, with 13 bases remaining between them. The CDR3 reads CASTQDWTTDTQYF. For the CDR3, the DNA is TGTGCCAGCACCCAGGACTGGACCACAGATACGCAGTATTTT.

This chain links TRBV5-4 with TRBJ2-1; 8 nucleotides align to TRBD2. Trimming took 5 bases from V and 9 from J; bases not matched to a gene: 7. The CDR3 totals 13 residues. Per the germline V gene, CDR1 is SGHNT and CDR2 is YYREEE (reference sequence). The CDR3 sequence: CASRGSGTVEQFF. The CDR3 nucleotides read TGTGCCAGCAGGGGTAGCGGGACGGTTGAGCAGTTCTTC.

This clone was counted between two and nine times. V usage is TRBV10-2 and J usage is TRBJ1-1, with 7 nucleotides matching TRBD1. This CDR3 region has 13 residues. J was trimmed by 0 bases and V by 9 bases; bases with no gene match: 4. Germline V CDR1 and CDR2: WSHSY, SAAADI. CDR3 nucleotide sequence: TGCGCCAGTTGGGACAGAATGAACACTGAAGCTTTCTTT. This encodes CASWDRMNTEAFF.

The rearrangement joins TRBV19 to TRBJ2-1, with TRBD2 matching over 9 bases. The CDR3 runs 17 residues. The germline CDR1 and CDR2 sequences are LNHDA and SQIVND (reference sequence). J was trimmed by 1 base and V by 4 bases; bases with no gene match: 8. Here the CDR3 reads CASSRLAGTGSYNEQFF. The CDR3 bases are TGTGCCAGTAGTAGGCTAGCGGGAACAGGTTCCTACAATGAGCAGTTCTTC.

This clone was seen many times. The chain carries TRBV7-2 and TRBJ2-7; D is perhaps TRBD1 or TRBD2 (5 bases each). Germline assignment: CDR1 SGHTA and CDR2 FQGNSA. V was shortened by 8 bases and J by 3 bases, with 11 bases between the two germline ends. The CDR3 is 12 residues long. The DNA for the CDR3 is TGTGCCAGCGGGGCCGGGAACTACGAGCAGTACTTC. Encoded protein: CASGAGNYEQYF.

With regard to this clone: It is likely a read error: a sequence one base away is far more abundant. This rearrangement joins TRBV11-2 to TRBJ2-1, with TRBD2 matching 9 bases. Germline loops: CDR1 SGHAT, CDR2 FQNNGV. The CDR3 spans 14 residues. After removal of 5 bases from V and 10 bases from J, the junction contained 9 bases not matched to a gene. The DNA of the CDR3 is TGTGCCAGCAGCGTAGCGCGGGAGGGCCCGGAGCAGTTCTTC. Translated: CASSVAREGPEQFF.